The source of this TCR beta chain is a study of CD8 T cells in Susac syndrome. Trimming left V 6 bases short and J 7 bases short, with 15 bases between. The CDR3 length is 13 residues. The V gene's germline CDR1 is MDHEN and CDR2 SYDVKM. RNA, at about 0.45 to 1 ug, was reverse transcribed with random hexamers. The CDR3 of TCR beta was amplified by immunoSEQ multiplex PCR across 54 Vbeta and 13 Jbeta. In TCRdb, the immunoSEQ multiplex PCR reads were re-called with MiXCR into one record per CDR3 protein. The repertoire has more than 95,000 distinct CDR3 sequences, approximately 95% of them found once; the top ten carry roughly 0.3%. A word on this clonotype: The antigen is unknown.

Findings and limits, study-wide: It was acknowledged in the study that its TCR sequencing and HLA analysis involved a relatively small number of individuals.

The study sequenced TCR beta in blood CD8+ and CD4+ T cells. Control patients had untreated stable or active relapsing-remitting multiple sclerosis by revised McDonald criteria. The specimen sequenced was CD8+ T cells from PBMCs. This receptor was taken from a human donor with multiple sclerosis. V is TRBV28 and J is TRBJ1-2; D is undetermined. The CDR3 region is CASRIWTDSGYTF. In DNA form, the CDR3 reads TGTGCCAGCAGGATCTGGACGGACTCTGGCTACACCTTC.